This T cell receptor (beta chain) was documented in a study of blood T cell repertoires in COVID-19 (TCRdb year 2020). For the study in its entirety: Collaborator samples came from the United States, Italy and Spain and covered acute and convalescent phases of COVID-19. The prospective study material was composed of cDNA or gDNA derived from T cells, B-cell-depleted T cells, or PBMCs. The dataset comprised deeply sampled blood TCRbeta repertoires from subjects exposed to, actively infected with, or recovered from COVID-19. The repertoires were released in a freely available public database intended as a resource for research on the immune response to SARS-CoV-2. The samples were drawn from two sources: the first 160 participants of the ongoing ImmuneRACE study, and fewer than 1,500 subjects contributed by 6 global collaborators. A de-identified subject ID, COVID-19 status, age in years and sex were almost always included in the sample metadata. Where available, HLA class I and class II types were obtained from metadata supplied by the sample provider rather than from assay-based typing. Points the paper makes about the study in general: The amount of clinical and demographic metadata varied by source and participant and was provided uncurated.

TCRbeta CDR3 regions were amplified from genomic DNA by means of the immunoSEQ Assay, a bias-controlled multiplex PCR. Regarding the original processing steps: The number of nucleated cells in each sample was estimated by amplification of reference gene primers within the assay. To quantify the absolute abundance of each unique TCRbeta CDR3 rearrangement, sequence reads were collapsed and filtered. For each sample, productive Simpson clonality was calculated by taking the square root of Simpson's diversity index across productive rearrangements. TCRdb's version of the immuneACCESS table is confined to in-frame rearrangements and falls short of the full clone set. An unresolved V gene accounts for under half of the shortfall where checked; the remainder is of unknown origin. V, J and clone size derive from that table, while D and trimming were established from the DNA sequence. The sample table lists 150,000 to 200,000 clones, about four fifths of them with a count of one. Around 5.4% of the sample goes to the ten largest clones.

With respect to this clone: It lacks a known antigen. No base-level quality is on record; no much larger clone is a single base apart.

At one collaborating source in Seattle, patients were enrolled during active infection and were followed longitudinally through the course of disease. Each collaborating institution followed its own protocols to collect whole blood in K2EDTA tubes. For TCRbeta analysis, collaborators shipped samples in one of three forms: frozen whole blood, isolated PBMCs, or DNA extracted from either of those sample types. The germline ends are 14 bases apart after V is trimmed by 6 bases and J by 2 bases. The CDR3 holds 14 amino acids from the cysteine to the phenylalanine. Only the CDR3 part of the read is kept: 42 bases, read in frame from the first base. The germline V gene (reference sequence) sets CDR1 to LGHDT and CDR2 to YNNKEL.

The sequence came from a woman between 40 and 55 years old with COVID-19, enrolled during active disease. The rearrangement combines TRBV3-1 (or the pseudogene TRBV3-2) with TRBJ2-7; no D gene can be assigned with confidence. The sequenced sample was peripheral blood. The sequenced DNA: TGTGCCAGCAGTCCTGAAGAGAAGACCTACGAGCAGTACTTC. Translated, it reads CASSPEEKTYEQYF.